This TCR beta chain was obtained from a study of T cells in Graves' hyperthyroidism and ophthalmopathy. This clonotype was found many times. TCR beta CDR3 region amplification was performed from RNA transcripts. Researchers ran a first-round RT-PCR on the TCR CDR3 using the HTBI primer set. TCRdb redid the calling of the multiplex PCR reads with MiXCR, one entry per CDR3 protein. The table has over 250,000 distinct CDR3 sequences, around 13% seen once. Sequencing was performed on blood. This TCR derives from a woman between 40 and 55 years old with Graves' ophthalmopathy.

This CDR3 is CASSEDGPGQYF. The CDR3 DNA follows: TGTGCCAGCAGTGAAGACGGACCGGGGCAGTACTTC. The chain links TRBV2 to TRBJ2-7; D is undetermined. The CDR3 extends over 12 amino acids. Trimming shortened V by 1 base and J by 9 bases, and 10 bases separated the two germline ends. From germline, CDR1 is SNHLY and CDR2 FYNNEI.